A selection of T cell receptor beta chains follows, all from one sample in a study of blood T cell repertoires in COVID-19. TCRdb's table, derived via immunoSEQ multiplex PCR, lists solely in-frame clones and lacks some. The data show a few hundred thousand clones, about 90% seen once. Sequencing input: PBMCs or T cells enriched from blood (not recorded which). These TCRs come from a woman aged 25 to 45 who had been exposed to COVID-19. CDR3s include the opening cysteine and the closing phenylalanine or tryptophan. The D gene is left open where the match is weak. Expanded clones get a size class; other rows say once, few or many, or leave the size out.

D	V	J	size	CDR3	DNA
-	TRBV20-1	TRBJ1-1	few	CSASARPEAFF	TGCAGTGCTAGTGCCAGGCCTGAAGCTTTCTTT
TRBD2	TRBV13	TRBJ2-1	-	CASGLGTSGSDEQFF	TGTGCCAGCGGCCTCGGGACTAGCGGGAGTGATGAGCAGTTCTTC
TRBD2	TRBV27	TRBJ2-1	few	CASRTSGTNNEQFF	TGTGCCAGCAGGACTAGCGGGACTAACAATGAGCAGTTCTTC
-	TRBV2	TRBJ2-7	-	CASSSELVEQYF	TGTGCCAGCAGTTCGGAGTTGGTCGAGCAGTACTTC
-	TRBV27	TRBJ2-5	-	CASSLGTGLAGPSRETQYF	TGTGCCAGCAGTTTAGGGACAGGGTTAGCGGGACCCTCGAGGGAGACCCAGTACTTC
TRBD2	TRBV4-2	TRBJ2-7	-	CASSLEAGGSSYEQYF	TGTGCCTCAAGCCTGGAGGCGGGAGGGAGCTCCTACGAGCAGTACTTC
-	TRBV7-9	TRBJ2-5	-	CASTPGETQYF	TGTGCCAGCACCCCCGGGGAGACCCAGTACTTC
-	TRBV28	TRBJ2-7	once	CASSLWSPIEYEQYF	TGTGCCAGCAGTTTATGGAGCCCTATTGAGTACGAGCAGTACTTC
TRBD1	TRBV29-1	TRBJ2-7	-	CSVARTGFSYEQYF	TGCAGCGTGGCCCGGACAGGGTTCTCCTACGAGCAGTACTTC
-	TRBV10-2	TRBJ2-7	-	CASSEKGVEQYF	TGCGCCAGCAGTGAAAAGGGGGTCGAGCAGTACTTC
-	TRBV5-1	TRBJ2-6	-	CASSDLEAGANVLTF	TGCGCCAGCAGCGACCTGGAGGCTGGGGCCAACGTCCTGACTTTC
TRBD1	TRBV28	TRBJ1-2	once	CAESDAADRGRGGYTF	TGTGCCGAATCAGATGCCGCCGACAGGGGGCGAGGCGGCTACACCTTC
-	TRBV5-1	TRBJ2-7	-	CASSGQVPYEQYF	TGCGCCAGCAGCGGGCAGGTACCCTACGAGCAGTACTTC
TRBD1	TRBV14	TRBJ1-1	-	CASSDRDRGYTEAFF	TGTGCCAGCAGCGATCGGGACAGGGGATACACTGAAGCTTTCTTT
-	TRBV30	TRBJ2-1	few	CAWSGQKPYNEQFF	TGTGCCTGGAGTGGGCAGAAACCTTACAATGAGCAGTTCTTC
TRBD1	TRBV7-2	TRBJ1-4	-	CASSLHLQGEEKLFF	TGTGCCAGCAGCTTACACTTACAGGGGGAAGAAAAACTGTTTTTT
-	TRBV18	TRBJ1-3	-	CASSTPNSGNTIYF	TGTGCCAGCTCAACACCCAATTCTGGAAACACCATATATTTT
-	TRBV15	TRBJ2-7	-	CATSSGGPPYEQYF	TGTGCCACCAGCAGTGGAGGGCCCCCCTACGAGCAGTACTTC
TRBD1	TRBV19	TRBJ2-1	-	CASSPGQDPYNEQFF	TGTGCCAGTAGCCCGGGACAGGACCCCTACAATGAGCAGTTCTTC
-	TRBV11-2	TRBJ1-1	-	CASSPVGAGDEAFF	TGTGCCAGCAGCCCCGTAGGGGCGGGAGATGAAGCTTTCTTT
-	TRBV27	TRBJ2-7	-	CASSLSGLEQYF	TGTGCCAGCAGTTTGTCGGGTTTAGAGCAGTACTTC
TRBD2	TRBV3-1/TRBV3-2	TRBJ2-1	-	CASSSRLADYNEQFF	TGTGCCAGCAGCTCCCGACTAGCGGACTACAATGAGCAGTTCTTC
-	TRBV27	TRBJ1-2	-	CASSITGHYGYTF	TGTGCCAGCAGTATAACAGGACACTATGGCTACACCTTC
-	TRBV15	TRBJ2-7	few	CATSIGAVGVYEQYF	TGTGCCACCAGCATAGGGGCGGTAGGTGTCTACGAGCAGTACTTC
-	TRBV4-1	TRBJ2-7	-	CASSPTLGDRSYEQYF	TGCGCCAGCAGCCCCACTCTGGGCGATCGTTCCTACGAGCAGTACTTC
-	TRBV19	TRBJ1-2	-	CASSRQVGLHYGYTF	TGTGCCAGTTCCCGACAGGTGGGATTACACTATGGCTACACCTTC